A selection of T cell receptor beta chains follows, all from one sample in a study of blood T cells in healthy people across ages. TCRdb reprocessed the 5' RACE reads with MiXCR, giving one entry per CDR3 protein. The table has around 1,700,000 distinct CDR3 sequences, about 28% seen once. The sample consisted of blood. The receptors derive from a woman younger than 45 in good health. CDR3s include the opening cysteine and the closing phenylalanine or tryptophan. A D gene is named only where the DNA matches it firmly. The size of a clone is reported for some rows only, either as once, few or many, or as a class for expanded clones.

clone size: few
J gene: TRBJ2-7
V gene: TRBV6-2/TRBV6-3
D gene: NA
CDR3 DNA: TGTGCCAGCACCTCCTTCTACGAGCAGTACTTC
CDR3 protein: CASTSFYEQYF

clone size: few
J gene: TRBJ2-3
V gene: TRBV29-1
D gene: TRBD1
CDR3 DNA: TGCAGCGTTGAACAGGGGGAACGAACAGATACGCAGTATTTT
CDR3 protein: CSVEQGERTDTQYF

clone size: NA
J gene: TRBJ2-1
V gene: TRBV12-3/TRBV12-4
D gene: TRBD2
CDR3 DNA: TGTGCCAGCAGCACCCGGCCAGGGGGAGCGGGGGGTAATGAGCAGTTCTTC
CDR3 protein: CASSTRPGGAGGNEQFF

clone size: NA
J gene: TRBJ2-5
V gene: TRBV29-1
D gene: TRBD2
CDR3 DNA: TGCAGCGTTGCTTTACTAGCGGCACAAGAGACCCAGTACTTC
CDR3 protein: CSVALLAAQETQYF

clone size: many
J gene: TRBJ2-5
V gene: TRBV5-1
D gene: TRBD1
CDR3 DNA: TGCGCCAGCAGCCCCGGGGACAGCTCACCCCCGATAGAGACCCAGTACTTC
CDR3 protein: CASSPGDSSPPIETQYF

clone size: NA
J gene: TRBJ2-5
V gene: TRBV5-1
D gene: TRBD2
CDR3 DNA: TGCGCCAGCAGCCGGACTAGAAAAGAGACCCAGTACTTC
CDR3 protein: CASSRTRKETQYF

clone size: many
J gene: TRBJ1-2
V gene: TRBV29-1
D gene: NA
CDR3 DNA: TGCAGCGCCCAACAGGGTTCTAACTATGGCTACACCTTC
CDR3 protein: CSAQQGSNYGYTF

clone size: few
J gene: TRBJ1-1
V gene: TRBV20-1
D gene: TRBD1
CDR3 DNA: TGCAGTGCTAGTTTTGACAGGGGAACTGAAGCTTTCTTT
CDR3 protein: CSASFDRGTEAFF

clone size: NA
J gene: TRBJ2-2
V gene: TRBV11-2
D gene: NA
CDR3 DNA: TGTGCCAGCAGCTTACCGGCTCCAGGGGAGCTGTTTTTT
CDR3 protein: CASSLPAPGELFF

clone size: NA
J gene: TRBJ2-5
V gene: TRBV20-1
D gene: NA
CDR3 DNA: TGCAGTGCTAGAGCCCCTCGACAGGAGCCACAAGAGACCCAGTACTTC
CDR3 protein: CSARAPRQEPQETQYF

clone size: few
J gene: TRBJ1-4
V gene: TRBV20-1
D gene: NA
CDR3 DNA: TGCAGTGCTAAGACAGCGACTAATGAAAAACTGTTTTTT
CDR3 protein: CSAKTATNEKLFF

clone size: NA
J gene: TRBJ1-2
V gene: TRBV5-5
D gene: NA
CDR3 DNA: TGTGCCAGCAGCGGCGAGGAGGCCCCCAACTATGGCTACACCTTC
CDR3 protein: CASSGEEAPNYGYTF

clone size: NA
J gene: TRBJ1-5
V gene: TRBV6-6
D gene: TRBD1
CDR3 DNA: TGTGCCAGCAGTTCGCGGGACAGTAGAATCAGGCCCCAGCATTTT
CDR3 protein: CASSSRDSRIRPQHF

clone size: many
J gene: TRBJ2-5
V gene: TRBV5-6
D gene: NA
CDR3 DNA: TGTGCCAGCAGCCGGTCCGGGACCACCCAAGAGACCCAGTACTTC
CDR3 protein: CASSRSGTTQETQYF

clone size: NA
J gene: TRBJ2-1
V gene: TRBV2
D gene: NA
CDR3 DNA: TGTGCCAGCAGGGGGAAGCGGGTGAGCTCCTACAATGAGCAGTTCTTC
CDR3 protein: CASRGKRVSSYNEQFF

clone size: many
J gene: TRBJ2-1
V gene: TRBV12-3/TRBV12-4
D gene: TRBD2
CDR3 DNA: TGTGCCAGCAGTTTTTGGACTAGGGATGAGCAGTTCTTC
CDR3 protein: CASSFWTRDEQFF

clone size: few
J gene: TRBJ2-7
V gene: TRBV20-1
D gene: NA
CDR3 DNA: TGCAGTGCCAAGGCCCACGAGCAGTACTTC
CDR3 protein: CSAKAHEQYF

clone size: NA
J gene: TRBJ1-2
V gene: TRBV19
D gene: NA
CDR3 DNA: TGTGCCAGTAGAGAACAAAGGGGCGCTAACTATGGCTACACCTTC
CDR3 protein: CASREQRGANYGYTF

clone size: NA
J gene: TRBJ2-7
V gene: TRBV5-1
D gene: NA
CDR3 DNA: TGCGCCAGCAGCGGGGGGCTCGGCAGGGAGGGGTCCGGGCAGTACTTC
CDR3 protein: CASSGGLGREGSGQYF

clone size: few
J gene: TRBJ1-1
V gene: TRBV12-3/TRBV12-4
D gene: NA
CDR3 DNA: TGTGCCAGCAGTCCAACAAACTGGGGCACTGAAGCTTTCTTT
CDR3 protein: CASSPTNWGTEAFF

clone size: NA
J gene: TRBJ2-7
V gene: TRBV5-1
D gene: NA
CDR3 DNA: TGCGCCAGCAGCCTCGTACAGAACCCCTCCTACGAGCAGTACTTC
CDR3 protein: CASSLVQNPSYEQYF

clone size: few
J gene: TRBJ1-5
V gene: TRBV5-1
D gene: NA
CDR3 DNA: TGCGCCAGCAGCCTGGGGTGGGGGGCAGATCAGCCCCAGCATTTT
CDR3 protein: CASSLGWGADQPQHF

clone size: many
J gene: TRBJ2-5
V gene: TRBV9
D gene: NA
CDR3 DNA: TGTGCCAGCAGCGTAGACGGAGCAAGTGAGACCCAGTACTTC
CDR3 protein: CASSVDGASETQYF

clone size: few
J gene: TRBJ2-7
V gene: TRBV11-2
D gene: TRBD1
CDR3 DNA: TGTGCCAGCAGCCCTAGACAGGGAAATTATTACGAGCAGTACTTC
CDR3 protein: CASSPRQGNYYEQYF

clone size: many
J gene: TRBJ2-5
V gene: TRBV6-4
D gene: TRBD2
CDR3 DNA: TGTGCCAGCAGAATACTAGCGGGGAGAGAGACCCAGTACTTC
CDR3 protein: CASRILAGRETQYF

clone size: many
J gene: TRBJ2-3
V gene: TRBV20-1
D gene: NA
CDR3 DNA: TGCAGTGCACTGGCCCTAGGGGCAGATACGCAGTATTTT
CDR3 protein: CSALALGADTQYF

clone size: few
J gene: TRBJ1-2
V gene: TRBV7-9
D gene: TRBD1
CDR3 DNA: TGTGCCAGCAGCGTCTCCGACAGGGGCGCCGGCTATGGCTACACCTTC
CDR3 protein: CASSVSDRGAGYGYTF

clone size: NA
J gene: TRBJ1-6
V gene: TRBV7-6
D gene: TRBD1
CDR3 DNA: TGTGCCAGCAGCCGGACAGGGGGCACCCTATCCTATAATTCACCCCTCCACTTT
CDR3 protein: CASSRTGGTLSYNSPLHF

clone size: few
J gene: TRBJ1-2
V gene: TRBV6-4
D gene: NA
CDR3 DNA: TGTGCCAGCAACCGACTGCAGGGGCATGGGGGCTACACCTTC
CDR3 protein: CASNRLQGHGGYTF

clone size: few
J gene: TRBJ2-5
V gene: TRBV20-1
D gene: TRBD2
CDR3 DNA: TGCAGTGCTCTTAACGGAGCGGGAGGGCCTAAGACCCAGTACTTC
CDR3 protein: CSALNGAGGPKTQYF

clone size: NA
J gene: TRBJ2-2
V gene: TRBV7-9
D gene: TRBD2
CDR3 DNA: TGTGCCAGCAGCCACGGTTCGGTAGCGGGGGACACCGGGGAGCTGTTTTTT
CDR3 protein: CASSHGSVAGDTGELFF

clone size: NA
J gene: TRBJ2-5
V gene: TRBV18
D gene: NA
CDR3 DNA: TGTGCCAGCTCTCGCCAGGGGTTCGAGACCCAGTACTTC
CDR3 protein: CASSRQGFETQYF

clone size: few
J gene: TRBJ2-5
V gene: TRBV10-3
D gene: NA
CDR3 DNA: TGTGCCATCAGTGAGAGCGGGGCAGGGGGATTTGCATACCAAGAGACCCAGTACTTC
CDR3 protein: CAISESGAGGFAYQETQYF

clone size: few
J gene: TRBJ2-7
V gene: TRBV9
D gene: TRBD2
CDR3 DNA: TGTGCCAGCAGCTTAACCCCAAAGGGACTAGCTTACGAGCAGTACTTC
CDR3 protein: CASSLTPKGLAYEQYF

clone size: many
J gene: TRBJ2-1
V gene: TRBV20-1
D gene: TRBD1
CDR3 DNA: TGCAGTGCTAGACCCGGGACAGACAATGAGCAGTTCTTC
CDR3 protein: CSARPGTDNEQFF

clone size: few
J gene: TRBJ2-1
V gene: TRBV7-9
D gene: NA
CDR3 DNA: TGTGCCAGCAGCTTAGTCGGGGGAGTTAGCAATGAGCAGTTCTTC
CDR3 protein: CASSLVGGVSNEQFF

clone size: NA
J gene: TRBJ2-1
V gene: TRBV3-1
D gene: NA
CDR3 DNA: TGTGCCAGCAGCCAAAGACAGAGCAATGAGCAGTTCTTC
CDR3 protein: CASSQRQSNEQFF

clone size: NA
J gene: TRBJ1-1
V gene: TRBV29-1
D gene: NA
CDR3 DNA: TGCAGCGCTAACCCAGGGTTATTGAACACTGAAGCTTTCTTT
CDR3 protein: CSANPGLLNTEAFF

clone size: few
J gene: TRBJ2-1
V gene: TRBV12-3/TRBV12-4
D gene: NA
CDR3 DNA: NA
CDR3 protein: CASSSSTSGRLDEQFF

clone size: many
J gene: TRBJ2-5
V gene: TRBV10-3
D gene: NA
CDR3 DNA: TGTGCCATCAGTGAGCCAGACAGGAAAGAGACCCAGTACTTC
CDR3 protein: CAISEPDRKETQYF